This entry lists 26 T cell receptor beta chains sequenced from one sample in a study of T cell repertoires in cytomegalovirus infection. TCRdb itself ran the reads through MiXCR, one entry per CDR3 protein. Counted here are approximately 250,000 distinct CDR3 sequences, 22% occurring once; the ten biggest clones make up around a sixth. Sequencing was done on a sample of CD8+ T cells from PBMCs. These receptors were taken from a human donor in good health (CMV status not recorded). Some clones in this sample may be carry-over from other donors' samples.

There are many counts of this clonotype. The CDR3 loop reads CASSQTGFPDRSSYNSPLHF. The DNA of the CDR3 is TGTGCCAGCAGCCAAACAGGTTTTCCCGACCGGAGCTCCTATAATTCACCCCTCCACTTT. This sequence joins TRBV12-3 or TRBV12-4 and TRBJ1-6; TRBD1 might be the D (5 bases). The CDR3 runs 20 residues. Trimming stripped 6 bases from V and 0 bases from J, with 24 bases between.

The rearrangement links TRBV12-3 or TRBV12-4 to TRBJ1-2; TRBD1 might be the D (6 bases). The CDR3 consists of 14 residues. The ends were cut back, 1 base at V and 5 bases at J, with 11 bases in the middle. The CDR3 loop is CASSLDGGPYGYTF. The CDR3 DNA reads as TGTGCCAGCAGTTTAGACGGGGGCCCGTATGGCTACACCTTC.

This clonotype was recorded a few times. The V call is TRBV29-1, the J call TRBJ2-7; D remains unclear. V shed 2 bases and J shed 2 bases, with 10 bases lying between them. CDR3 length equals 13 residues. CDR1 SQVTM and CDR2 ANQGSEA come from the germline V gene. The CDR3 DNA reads TGCAGCGTTGAAAACAGCGAGACCTACGAGCAGTACTTC. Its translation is CSVENSETYEQYF.

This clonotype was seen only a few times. CDR3 in DNA: TGTGCCATCAGTGACGTTTTGCAGGGGAACACTGAAGCTTTCTTT. As protein: CAISDVLQGNTEAFF. The chain is built from TRBV10-3 and TRBJ1-1, with D possibly matching TRBD1 (5 bases). This CDR3 has 15 residues. Trimming left V 3 bases short and J 1 base short, with 12 bases between. CDR1 ENHRY and CDR2 SYGVKD come from the germline V gene.

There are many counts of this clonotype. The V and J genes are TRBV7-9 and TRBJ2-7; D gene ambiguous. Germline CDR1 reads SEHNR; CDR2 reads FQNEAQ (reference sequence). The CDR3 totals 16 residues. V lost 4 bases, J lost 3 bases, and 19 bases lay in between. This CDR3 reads CASSSPRQENIYEQYF. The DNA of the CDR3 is TGTGCCAGCAGCTCCCCCAGGCAGGAAAATATCTACGAGCAGTACTTC.

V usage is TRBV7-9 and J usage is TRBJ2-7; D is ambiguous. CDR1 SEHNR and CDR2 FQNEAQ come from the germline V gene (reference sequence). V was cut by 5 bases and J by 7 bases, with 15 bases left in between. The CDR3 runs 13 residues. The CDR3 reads CASSLGVVGEQYF. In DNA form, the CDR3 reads TGTGCCAGCAGCCTCGGCGTCGTGGGAGAGCAGTACTTC. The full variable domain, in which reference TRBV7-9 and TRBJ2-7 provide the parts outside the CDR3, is DTGVSQNPRHKITKRGQNVTFRCDPISEHNRLYWYRQTLGQGPEFLTYFQNEAQLEKSRLLSDRFSAERPKGSFSTLEIQRTEQGDSAMYLCASSLGVVGEQYFGPGTRLTVT.

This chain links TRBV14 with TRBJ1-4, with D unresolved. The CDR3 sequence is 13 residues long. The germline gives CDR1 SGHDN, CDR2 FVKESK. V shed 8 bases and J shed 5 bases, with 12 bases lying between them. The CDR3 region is CASREGGNEKLFF. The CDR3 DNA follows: TGTGCCAGCCGGGAAGGCGGCAATGAAAAACTGTTTTTT.

As DNA, the CDR3 is TGTGCCAGCAGCTTAGGGTGGGACAAATCGAACACTGAAGCTTTCTTT. Translated, it gives CASSLGWDKSNTEAFF. The chain links TRBV7-2 to TRBJ1-1; a possible D gene is TRBD1 (6 bases). V shed 1 base and J shed 1 base, with 13 bases lying between them. Germline V gene lookup returns CDR1 SGHTA and CDR2 FQGNSA. The CDR3 covers 16 residues.

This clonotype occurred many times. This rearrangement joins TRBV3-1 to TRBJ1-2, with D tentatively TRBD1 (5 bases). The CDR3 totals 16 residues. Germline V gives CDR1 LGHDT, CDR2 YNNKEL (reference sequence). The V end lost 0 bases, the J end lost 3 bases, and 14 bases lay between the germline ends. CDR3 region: CASSQDLGPGDYGYTF. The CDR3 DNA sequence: TGTGCCAGCAGCCAAGATCTGGGGCCGGGGGACTATGGCTACACCTTC.

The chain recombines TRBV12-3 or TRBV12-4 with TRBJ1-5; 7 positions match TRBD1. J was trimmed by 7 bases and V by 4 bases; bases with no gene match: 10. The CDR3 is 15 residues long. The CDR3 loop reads CASSSDRQGRQPQHF. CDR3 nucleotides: TGTGCCAGCAGTTCGGACCGACAGGGTCGGCAGCCCCAGCATTTT.

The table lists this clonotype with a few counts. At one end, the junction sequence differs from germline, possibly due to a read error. The CDR3: CASSITGGLNTEAFF. The CDR3 DNA is TGTGCCAGCAGCATTACAGGGGGCCTGAATACTGAAGCTTTCTTT. This chain uses TRBV7-9 with TRBJ1-1; 9 bases align to TRBD1. The CDR3 spans 15 residues. Per the germline V gene, CDR1 is SEHNR and CDR2 is FQNEAQ (reference sequence).

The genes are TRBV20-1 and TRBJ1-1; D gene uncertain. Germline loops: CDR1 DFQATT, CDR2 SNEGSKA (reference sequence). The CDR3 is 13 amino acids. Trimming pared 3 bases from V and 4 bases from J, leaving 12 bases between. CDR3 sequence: CSASPGLGTEAFF. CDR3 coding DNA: TGCAGTGCTAGTCCAGGACTTGGCACTGAAGCTTTCTTT.

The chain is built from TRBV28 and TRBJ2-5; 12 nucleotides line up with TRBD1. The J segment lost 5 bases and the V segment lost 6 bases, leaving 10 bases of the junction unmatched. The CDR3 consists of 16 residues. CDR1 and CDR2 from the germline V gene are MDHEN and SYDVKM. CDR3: CASSRVGTGGWETQYF. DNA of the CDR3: TGTGCCAGCAGCCGCGTCGGGACAGGGGGCTGGGAGACCCAGTACTTC.

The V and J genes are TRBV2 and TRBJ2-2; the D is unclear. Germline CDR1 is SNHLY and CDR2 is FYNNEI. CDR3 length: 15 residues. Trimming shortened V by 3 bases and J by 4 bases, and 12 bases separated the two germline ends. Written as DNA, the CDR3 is TGTGCCAGCAGTGAGTCAAGGATGATCACCGGGGAGCTGTTTTTT. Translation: CASSESRMITGELFF.

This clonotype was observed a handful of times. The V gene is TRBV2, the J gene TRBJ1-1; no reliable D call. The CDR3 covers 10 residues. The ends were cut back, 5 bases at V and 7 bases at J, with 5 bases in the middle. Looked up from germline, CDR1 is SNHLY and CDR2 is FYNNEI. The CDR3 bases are TGTGCCAGCAGTTACCGTGAAGCTTTCTTT. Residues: CASSYREAFF. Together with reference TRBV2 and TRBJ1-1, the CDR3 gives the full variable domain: EPEVTQTPSHQVTQMGQEVILRCVPISNHLYFYWYRQILGQKVEFLVSFYNNEISEKSEIFDDQFSVERPDGSNFTLKIRSTKLEDSAMYFCASSYREAFFGQGTRLTVV.

CDR3 in DNA: TGTGCCAGCAGTTTAGGGGGAACAGTAGGGGGCAATGAGCAGTTCTTC. Translation gives CASSLGGTVGGNEQFF. This rearrangement joins TRBV27 to TRBJ2-1; D is possibly TRBD1 (6 bases). The V gene lost 2 bases and the J gene lost 6 bases, with 17 bases spanning the gap. The CDR3 sequence is 16 residues long. The germline V gene encodes CDR1 MNHEY and CDR2 SMNVEV (reference sequence).

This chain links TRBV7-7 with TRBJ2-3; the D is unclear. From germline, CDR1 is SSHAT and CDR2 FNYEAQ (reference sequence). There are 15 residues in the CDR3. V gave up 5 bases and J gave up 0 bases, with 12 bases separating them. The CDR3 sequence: CASSGTASSTDTQYF. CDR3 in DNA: TGTGCCAGCAGCGGTACAGCATCTAGCACAGATACGCAGTATTTT.

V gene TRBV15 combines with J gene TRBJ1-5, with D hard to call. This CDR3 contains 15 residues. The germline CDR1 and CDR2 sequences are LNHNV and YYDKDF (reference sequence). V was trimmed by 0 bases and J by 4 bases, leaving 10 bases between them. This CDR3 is CATSRDSGSNQPQHF. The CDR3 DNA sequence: TGTGCCACCAGCAGAGATAGCGGCTCAAATCAGCCCCAGCATTTT.

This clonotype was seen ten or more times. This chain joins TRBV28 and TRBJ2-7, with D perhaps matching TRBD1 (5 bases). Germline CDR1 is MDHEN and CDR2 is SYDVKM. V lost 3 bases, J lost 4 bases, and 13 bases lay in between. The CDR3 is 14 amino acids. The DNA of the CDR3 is TGTGCCAGCAGTTTTTATGACAGCGAATACGAGCAGTACTTC. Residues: CASSFYDSEYEQYF.

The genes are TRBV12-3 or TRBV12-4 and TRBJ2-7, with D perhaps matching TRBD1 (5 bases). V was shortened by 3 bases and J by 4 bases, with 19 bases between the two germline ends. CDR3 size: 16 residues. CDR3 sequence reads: CASSLGQIGVRYEQYF. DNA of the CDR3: TGTGCCAGCAGTTTGGGTCAAATAGGGGTTCGTTACGAGCAGTACTTC.

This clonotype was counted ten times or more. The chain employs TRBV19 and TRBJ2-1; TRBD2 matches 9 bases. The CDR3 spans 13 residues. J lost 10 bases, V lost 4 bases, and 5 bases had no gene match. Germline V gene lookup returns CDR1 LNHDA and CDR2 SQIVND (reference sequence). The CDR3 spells CASSKGLADEQFF. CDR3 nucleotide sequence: TGTGCCAGTAGTAAGGGACTAGCAGACGAGCAGTTCTTC.

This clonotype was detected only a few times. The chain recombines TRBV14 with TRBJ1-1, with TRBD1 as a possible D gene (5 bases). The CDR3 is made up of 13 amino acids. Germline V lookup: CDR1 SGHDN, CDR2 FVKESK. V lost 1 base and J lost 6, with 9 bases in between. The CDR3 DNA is TGTGCCAGCAGCCAAGTGGGGGAATCTGAAGCTTTCTTT. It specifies CASSQVGESEAFF.

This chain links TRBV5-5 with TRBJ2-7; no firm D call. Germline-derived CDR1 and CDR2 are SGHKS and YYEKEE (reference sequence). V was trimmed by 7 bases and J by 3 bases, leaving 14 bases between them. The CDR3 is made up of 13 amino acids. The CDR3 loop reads CASVSPSIYEQYF. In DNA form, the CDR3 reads TGTGCCAGCGTTTCACCGAGCATCTACGAGCAGTACTTC.

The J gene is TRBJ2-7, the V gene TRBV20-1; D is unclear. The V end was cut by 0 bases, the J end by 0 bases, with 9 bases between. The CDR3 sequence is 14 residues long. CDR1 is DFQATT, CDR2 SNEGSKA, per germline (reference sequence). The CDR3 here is CSAREEWSSYEQYF. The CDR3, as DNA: TGCAGTGCTAGAGAGGAGTGGAGCTCCTACGAGCAGTACTTC.

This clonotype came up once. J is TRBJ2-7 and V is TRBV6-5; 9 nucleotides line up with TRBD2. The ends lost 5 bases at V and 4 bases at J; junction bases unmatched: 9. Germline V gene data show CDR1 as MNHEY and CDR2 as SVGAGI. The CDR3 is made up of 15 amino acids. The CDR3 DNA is TGTGCCAGCAGTCCGCCTTTAGCGGGGGAGTACGAGCAGTACTTC. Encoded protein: CASSPPLAGEYEQYF.

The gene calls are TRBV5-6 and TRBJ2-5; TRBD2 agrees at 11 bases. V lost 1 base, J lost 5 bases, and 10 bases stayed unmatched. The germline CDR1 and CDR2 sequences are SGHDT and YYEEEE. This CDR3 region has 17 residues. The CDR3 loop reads CASSLNRARLAGETQYF. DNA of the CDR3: TGTGCCAGCAGCTTGAATCGGGCCCGACTAGCGGGGGAGACCCAGTACTTC.